Below are 11 T cell receptor beta chains sequenced from a single sample in a study of CD8+CD57+ T cells in acquired aplastic anemia. Researchers used genomic DNA as the template to profile TCR beta VDJ and CDR3. TCRdb re-called the reads through MiXCR, storing one row per CDR3 protein. The data hold about 220,000 distinct CDR3 sequences, with 34% observed a single time. Material for sequencing was sorted CD4+, CD8+, or CD8+CD57+ T cells (not recorded which) from PBMCs. The receptor set was obtained from a human donor in good health, serving as a control.

Regarding this clonotype: Germline and junction disagree at one end, which may indicate a read error. V gene TRBV10-3 combines with J gene TRBJ1-1, with TRBD1 as a possible D gene (6 bases). CDR3 length equals 12 residues. Germline values: CDR1 ENHRY, CDR2 SYGVKD. The CDR3 nucleotides read TGTGCCAGCAGTAAACTACAGGGTAGGACTTTCTTT. Translating gives CASSKLQGRTFF.

Worth noting for this clonotype: An end of the junction differs from the germline gene, which may be a read error. This sequence joins TRBV4-3 and TRBJ2-7; TRBD2 is a possible D gene (6 bases). CDR3 length: 15 amino acids. Germline V lookup: CDR1 LGHNA, CDR2 YSLEER. CDR3 loop: CARSQGAGFSYEQYF. The CDR3 DNA follows: TGCGCCCGCAGCCAAGGGGCGGGATTCTCCTACGAGCAGTACTTC.

This clonotype has a count of ten or more. The rearrangement links TRBV27 to TRBJ2-1; D remains ambiguous. Germline V gene data show CDR1 as MNHEY and CDR2 as SMNVEV (reference sequence). Trimming took off 8 bases at V and 0 bases at J, with 8 bases between the two ends. The length of the CDR3 is 13 residues. In DNA, the CDR3 is TGTGCCAGCCGCTCTCCCTCCTACAATGAGCAGTTCTTC. Protein: CASRSPSYNEQFF.

A note on this clonotype: The conserved final phenylalanine or tryptophan is absent from the CDR3, which likely points to a read error. No DNA is shown, since the ends of the CDR3 on it are uncertain; the CDR3 is the one TCRdb lists. CDR3: CASSRDRGYEQCL. The chain links TRBV7-9 to TRBJ2-7; TRBD1, as called in the table, went unchecked against the DNA. Counting both end residues, the CDR3 totals 13 amino acids. The germline V gene encodes CDR1 SEHNR and CDR2 FQNEAQ (reference sequence).

The chain combines TRBV29-1 with TRBJ1-5; 7 positions agree with TRBD1. The V segment lost 6 bases and the J segment 4 bases; nucleotides outside the gene matches: 3. This CDR3 is 12 amino acids long. From germline, CDR1 is SQVTM and CDR2 ANQGSEA. This CDR3 is CSVATGNQPQHF. The CDR3 DNA reads TGCAGCGTAGCGACAGGGAATCAGCCCCAGCATTTT.

This chain connects TRBV25-1 to TRBJ2-3; D uncertain. Trimming stripped 8 bases from V and 0 bases from J, with 12 bases between. CDR3 length equals 14 residues. Germline CDR1 MGHDK, CDR2 SYGVNS. The CDR3 region has the DNA TGTGCCAGCGTTGAGGCCGGAAGCACAGATACGCAGTATTTT. Its protein product is CASVEAGSTDTQYF.

This clonotype was detected many times. V and J are TRBV20-1 and TRBJ2-1, with TRBD2 identical over 12 bases. Germline loops: CDR1 DFQATT, CDR2 SNEGSKA (reference sequence). The J segment lost 8 bases and the V segment lost 6 bases, leaving 8 bases of the junction unmatched. The CDR3 sequence is 14 residues long. The CDR3 nucleotides read TGCAGTGCCCCTAGCGGGAGGGTATACGATGAGCAGTTCTTC. Protein sequence: CSAPSGRVYDEQFF.

The V call is TRBV7-2, the J call TRBJ2-1; D is uncertain. Germline V gives CDR1 SGHTA, CDR2 FQGNSA. This CDR3 has 12 amino acids. The V end was cut by 6 bases, the J end by 10 bases, with 13 bases between. The CDR3: CASSLTLGEQFF. The CDR3 DNA reads TGTGCCAGCAGTCTGACATTGGGGGAGCAGTTCTTC.

This clonotype was observed many times. The V call is TRBV2, the J call TRBJ2-5, with D possibly TRBD1 on 5 matching bases. The CDR3 is 15 amino acids. Trimming removed 4 bases from V and 0 bases from J, with 12 bases in between. The germline gives CDR1 SNHLY, CDR2 FYNNEI. CDR3 sequence (DNA): TGTGCCAGCAGTGGGGCAGGGCTGTACCAAGAGACCCAGTACTTC. Its translation: CASSGAGLYQETQYF.

The chain recombines TRBV6-1 with TRBJ2-7; D is perhaps TRBD1 (6 bases). From germline, CDR1 is MNHNS and CDR2 SASEGT. Trimming left V 8 bases short and J 6 bases short, with 17 bases between. The CDR3 loop spans 13 amino acids. CDR3 sequence: CASRDNGASEQYF. The CDR3 nucleotides read TGTGCCAGCCGGGACAACGGGGCGAGCGAGCAGTACTTC.

This clonotype was seen a few times. The chain has TRBV15 and TRBJ1-5; 7 bases match TRBD1. V was pared by 5 bases and J by 4 bases, with 2 bases of the junction left unmatched. Germline-derived CDR1 and CDR2 are LNHNV and YYDKDF (reference sequence). There are 13 residues in the CDR3. The CDR3 loop reads CATSGQANQPQHF. The CDR3 DNA reads TGTGCCACCAGCGGACAGGCTAATCAGCCCCAGCATTTT.